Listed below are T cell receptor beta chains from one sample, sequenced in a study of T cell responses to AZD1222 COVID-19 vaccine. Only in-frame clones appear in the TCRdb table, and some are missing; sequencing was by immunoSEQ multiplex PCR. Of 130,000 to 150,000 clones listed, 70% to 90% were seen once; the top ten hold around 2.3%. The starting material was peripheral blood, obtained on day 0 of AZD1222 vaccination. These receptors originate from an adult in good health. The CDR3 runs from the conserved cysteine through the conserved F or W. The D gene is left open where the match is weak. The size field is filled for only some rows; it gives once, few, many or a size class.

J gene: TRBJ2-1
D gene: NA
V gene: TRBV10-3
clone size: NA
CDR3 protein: CAISEGTGGSYNEQFF
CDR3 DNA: TGTGCCATCAGTGAAGGTACCGGAGGGTCCTACAATGAGCAGTTCTTC

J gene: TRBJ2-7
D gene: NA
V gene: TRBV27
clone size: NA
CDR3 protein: CASSFLGTYEQYF
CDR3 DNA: TGTGCCAGCAGTTTTCTAGGGACCTACGAGCAGTACTTC

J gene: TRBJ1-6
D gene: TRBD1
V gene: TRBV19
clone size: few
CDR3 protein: CASSRQGESPLHF
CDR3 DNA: TGTGCCAGTAGTAGACAGGGGGAATCACCCCTCCACTTT

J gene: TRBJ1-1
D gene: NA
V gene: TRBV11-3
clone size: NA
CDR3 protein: CASSFMEAAFF
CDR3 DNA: TGTGCCAGCAGCTTTATGGAGGCGGCTTTCTTT

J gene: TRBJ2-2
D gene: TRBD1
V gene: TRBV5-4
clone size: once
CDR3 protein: CASSPGTGSNTGELFF
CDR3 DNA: TGTGCCAGCAGCCCAGGGACAGGATCGAACACCGGGGAGCTGTTTTTT

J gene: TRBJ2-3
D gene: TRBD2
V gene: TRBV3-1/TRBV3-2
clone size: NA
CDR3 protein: CASSRTAGGGGDTQYF
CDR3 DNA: TGTGCCAGCAGTCGTACTGCGGGGGGAGGAGGGGATACGCAGTATTTT

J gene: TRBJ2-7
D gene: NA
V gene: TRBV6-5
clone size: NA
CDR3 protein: CASRTVTGEQYF
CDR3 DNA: TGTGCCAGCAGGACAGTAACCGGCGAGCAGTACTTC

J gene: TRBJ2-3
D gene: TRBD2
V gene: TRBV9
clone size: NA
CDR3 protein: CASSVGLAGSSTDTQYF
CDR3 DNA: TGTGCCAGCAGCGTGGGACTAGCGGGAAGCAGCACAGATACGCAGTATTTT

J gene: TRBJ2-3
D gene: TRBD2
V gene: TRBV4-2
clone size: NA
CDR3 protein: CASSQGLAGADTQYF
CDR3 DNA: TGTGCCAGCAGCCAAGGACTAGCGGGAGCAGATACGCAGTATTTT

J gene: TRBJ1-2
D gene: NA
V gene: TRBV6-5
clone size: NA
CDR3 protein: CASSKTGFYGYTF
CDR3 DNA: TGTGCCAGCAGCAAAACAGGGTTCTATGGCTACACCTTC

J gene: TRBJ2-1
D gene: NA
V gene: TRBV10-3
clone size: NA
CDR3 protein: CAAHSSYNEQFF
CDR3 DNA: TGTGCCGCCCATTCTTCCTACAATGAGCAGTTCTTC

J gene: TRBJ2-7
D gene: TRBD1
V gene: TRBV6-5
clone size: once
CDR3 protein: CASRRGQGNYEQYF
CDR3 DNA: TGTGCCAGCAGAAGAGGACAGGGTAACTACGAGCAGTACTTC

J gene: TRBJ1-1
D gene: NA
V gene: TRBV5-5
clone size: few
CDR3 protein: CASSLGGTVSVAFF
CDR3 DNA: TGTGCCAGCAGCCTGGGGGGGACCGTCTCGGTAGCTTTCTTT